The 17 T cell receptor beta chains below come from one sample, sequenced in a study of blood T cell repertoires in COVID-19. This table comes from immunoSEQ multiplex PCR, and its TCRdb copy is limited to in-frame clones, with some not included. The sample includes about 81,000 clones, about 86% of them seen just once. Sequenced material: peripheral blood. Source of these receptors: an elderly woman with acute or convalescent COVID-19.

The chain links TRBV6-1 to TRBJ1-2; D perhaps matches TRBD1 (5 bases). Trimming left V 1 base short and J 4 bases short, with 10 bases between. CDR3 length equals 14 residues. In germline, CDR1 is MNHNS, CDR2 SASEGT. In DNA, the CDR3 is TGTGCCAGCAGTGAAGGGGCAGGGATCTATGGCTACACCTTC. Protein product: CASSEGAGIYGYTF.

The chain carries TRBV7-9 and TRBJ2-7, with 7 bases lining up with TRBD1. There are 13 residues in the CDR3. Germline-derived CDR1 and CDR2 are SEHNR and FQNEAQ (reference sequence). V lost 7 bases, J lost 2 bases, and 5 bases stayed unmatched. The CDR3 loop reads CASTGQDPYEQYF. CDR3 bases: TGTGCCAGCACCGGACAGGACCCCTACGAGCAGTACTTC.

The CDR3: CASSLLQGMTYEQYF. In DNA, the CDR3 is TGCGCCAGCAGCTTGCTCCAGGGTATGACCTACGAGCAGTACTTC. The rearrangement links TRBV5-1 to TRBJ2-7, with TRBD1 as a possible D gene (5 bases). Per the germline V gene, CDR1 is SGHRS and CDR2 is YFSETQ. This CDR3 comprises 15 residues. Trimming pared 1 base from V and 2 bases from J, leaving 13 bases between.

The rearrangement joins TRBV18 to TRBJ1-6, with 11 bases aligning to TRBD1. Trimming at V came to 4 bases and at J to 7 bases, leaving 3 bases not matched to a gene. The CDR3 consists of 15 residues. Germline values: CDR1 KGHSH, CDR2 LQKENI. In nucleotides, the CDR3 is TGTGCCAGCTCACGGGACAGGGGGGACAATTCACCCCTCCACTTT. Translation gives CASSRDRGDNSPLHF.

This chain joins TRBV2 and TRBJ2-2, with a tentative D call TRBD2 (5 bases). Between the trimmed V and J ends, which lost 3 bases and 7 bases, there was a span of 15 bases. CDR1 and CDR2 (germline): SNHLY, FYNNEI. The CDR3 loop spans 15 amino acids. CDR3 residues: CASSDDAGSFGELFF. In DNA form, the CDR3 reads TGTGCCAGCAGTGATGATGCGGGCTCTTTCGGGGAGCTGTTTTTT.

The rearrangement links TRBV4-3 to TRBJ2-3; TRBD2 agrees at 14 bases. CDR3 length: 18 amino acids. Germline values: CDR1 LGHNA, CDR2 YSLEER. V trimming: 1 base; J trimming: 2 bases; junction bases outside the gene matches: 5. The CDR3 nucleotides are TGCGCCAGCAGCCAAGCCGGACTAGCGGGGGGTTACACAGATACGCAGTATTTT. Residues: CASSQAGLAGGYTDTQYF.

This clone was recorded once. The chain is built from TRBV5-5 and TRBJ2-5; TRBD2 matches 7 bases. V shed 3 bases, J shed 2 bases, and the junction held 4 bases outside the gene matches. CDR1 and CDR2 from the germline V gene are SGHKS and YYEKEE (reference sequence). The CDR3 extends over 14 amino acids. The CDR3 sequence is CASSSFGGQETQYF. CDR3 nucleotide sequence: TGTGCCAGCAGCTCGTTCGGGGGGCAAGAGACCCAGTACTTC.

DNA for the CDR3: TGCAGCGTTGGGGGGGGAAATCAGCCCCAGCATTTT. Its protein is CSVGGGNQPQHF. The chain carries TRBV29-1 and TRBJ1-5; D perhaps matches TRBD1 (5 bases). V was cut by 4 bases and J by 4 bases, with 8 bases left in between. The CDR3 extends over 12 amino acids. Germline CDR1 reads SQVTM; CDR2 reads ANQGSEA. Combining the CDR3 with reference TRBV29-1 and TRBJ1-5 gives the whole variable domain SAVISQKPSRDICQRGTSLTIQCQVDSQVTMMFWYRQQPGQSLTLIATANQGSEATYESGFVIDKFPISRPNLTFSTLTVSNMSPEDSSIYLCSVGGGNQPQHFGDGTRLSIL.

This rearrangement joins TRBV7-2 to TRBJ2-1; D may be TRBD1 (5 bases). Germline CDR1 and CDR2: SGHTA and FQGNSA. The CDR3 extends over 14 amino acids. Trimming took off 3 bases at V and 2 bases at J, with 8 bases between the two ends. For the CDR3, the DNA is TGTGCCAGCAGCTTCAAGGGGACCTACAATGAGCAGTTCTTC. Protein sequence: CASSFKGTYNEQFF. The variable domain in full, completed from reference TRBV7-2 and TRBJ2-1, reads GAGVSQSPSNKVTEKGKDVELRCDPISGHTALYWYRQSLGQGLEFLIYFQGNSAPDKSGLPSDRFSAERTGGSVSTLTIQRTQQEDSAVYLCASSFKGTYNEQFFGPGTRLTVL.

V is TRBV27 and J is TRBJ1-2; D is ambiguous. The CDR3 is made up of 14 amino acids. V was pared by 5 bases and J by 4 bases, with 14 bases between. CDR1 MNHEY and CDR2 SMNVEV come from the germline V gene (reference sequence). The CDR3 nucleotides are TGTGCCAGCAGTCCGGAGGCGTCGCGCTATGGCTACACCTTC. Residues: CASSPEASRYGYTF.

The CDR3: CASSIAAFNYGYTF. DNA of the CDR3: TGTGCCAGTAGTATTGCGGCTTTTAACTATGGCTACACCTTC. The chain links TRBV19 to TRBJ1-2; D ambiguous. The germline V gene encodes CDR1 LNHDA and CDR2 SQIVND (reference sequence). Trimming pared 3 bases from V and 1 base from J, leaving 9 bases between. The CDR3 runs to 14 residues.

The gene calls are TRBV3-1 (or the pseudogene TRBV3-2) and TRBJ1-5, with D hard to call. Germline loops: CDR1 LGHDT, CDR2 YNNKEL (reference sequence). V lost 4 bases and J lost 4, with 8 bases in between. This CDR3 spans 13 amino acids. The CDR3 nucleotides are TGTGCCAGCAGCCCCACGGGGAATCAGCCCCAGCATTTT. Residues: CASSPTGNQPQHF.

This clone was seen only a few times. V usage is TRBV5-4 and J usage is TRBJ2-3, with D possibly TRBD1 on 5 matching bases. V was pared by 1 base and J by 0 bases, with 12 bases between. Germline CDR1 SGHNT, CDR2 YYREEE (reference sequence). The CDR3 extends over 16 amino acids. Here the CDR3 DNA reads TGTGCCAGCAGCTTGAATGCCCGACAGAGCACAGATACGCAGTATTTT. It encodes CASSLNARQSTDTQYF.

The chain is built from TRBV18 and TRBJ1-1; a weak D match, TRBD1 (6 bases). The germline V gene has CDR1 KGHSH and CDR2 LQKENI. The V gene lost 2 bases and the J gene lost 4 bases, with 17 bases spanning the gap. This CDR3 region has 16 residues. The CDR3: CASSPDQGWPGTEAFF. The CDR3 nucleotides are TGTGCCAGCTCACCAGATCAGGGGTGGCCGGGCACTGAAGCTTTCTTT.

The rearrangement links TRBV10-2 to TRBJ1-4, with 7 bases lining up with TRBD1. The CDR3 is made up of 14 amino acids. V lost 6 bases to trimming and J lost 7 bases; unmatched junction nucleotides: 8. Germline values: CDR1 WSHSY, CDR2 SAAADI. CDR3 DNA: TGCGCCAGCAGGTCGACAGGGAAGGGTGAAAAACTGTTTTTT. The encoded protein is CASRSTGKGEKLFF.

DNA for the CDR3: TGTGCCAGCAGCCTCTACTCAAATGAGCAGTTCTTC. Protein product: CASSLYSNEQFF. V is TRBV3-1 (or the pseudogene TRBV3-2) and J is TRBJ2-1; D is uncertain. Germline V gives CDR1 LGHDT, CDR2 YNNKEL (reference sequence). The CDR3 totals 12 residues. The V and J ends lost 4 bases and 7 bases respectively, with 8 bases between them.

The CDR3 DNA sequence: TGTGCCAGCAGCTTAAGTCGCGGCGGGGAGCTGTTTTTT. Translation gives CASSLSRGGELFF. The chain uses TRBV7-3 and TRBJ2-2; D is unresolved. V was cut by 1 base and J by 7 bases, with 7 bases left in between. Germline V lookup: CDR1 SGHTA, CDR2 FQGTGA. This CDR3 spans 13 amino acids.